The clone carrying this T cell receptor beta chain was seen once. Its antigen remains unknown. This CDR3 has 15 residues. Trimming removed 6 bases from V and 0 bases from J, with 16 bases in between. Germline V CDR1 and CDR2: SQVTM, ANQGSEA. The PCR made use of 60 Vbeta and 13 Jbeta primers. Produced via immunoSEQ multiplex PCR; TCRdb's table is partial and in-frame only. This repertoire shows about 170,000 clones, 62% found once; its top ten account for 2.5% to 3.5%. At collection, donors were nominally healthy, but unrecorded immune exposures were probable. These data belong to a study of cytomegalovirus exposure and HLA in healthy donors. Study-level findings and limits: Among TCR beta chains, those listed as cytomegalovirus-associated numbered over 150. With later analysis, a missense DCLRE1C variant became linked to TCR beta V- and J-gene trimming.

The TCR sequence derives from a man aged 40-49 years in good health and CMV-seronegative. The sequencing sample was made of PBMCs. The chain links TRBV29-1 to TRBJ2-3; D possibly corresponds to TRBD2 (7 bases). In DNA, the CDR3 is TGCAGCGTGAGGGGGGGACAAACTAGCACAGATACGCAGTATTTT. It is translated as CSVRGGQTSTDTQYF.